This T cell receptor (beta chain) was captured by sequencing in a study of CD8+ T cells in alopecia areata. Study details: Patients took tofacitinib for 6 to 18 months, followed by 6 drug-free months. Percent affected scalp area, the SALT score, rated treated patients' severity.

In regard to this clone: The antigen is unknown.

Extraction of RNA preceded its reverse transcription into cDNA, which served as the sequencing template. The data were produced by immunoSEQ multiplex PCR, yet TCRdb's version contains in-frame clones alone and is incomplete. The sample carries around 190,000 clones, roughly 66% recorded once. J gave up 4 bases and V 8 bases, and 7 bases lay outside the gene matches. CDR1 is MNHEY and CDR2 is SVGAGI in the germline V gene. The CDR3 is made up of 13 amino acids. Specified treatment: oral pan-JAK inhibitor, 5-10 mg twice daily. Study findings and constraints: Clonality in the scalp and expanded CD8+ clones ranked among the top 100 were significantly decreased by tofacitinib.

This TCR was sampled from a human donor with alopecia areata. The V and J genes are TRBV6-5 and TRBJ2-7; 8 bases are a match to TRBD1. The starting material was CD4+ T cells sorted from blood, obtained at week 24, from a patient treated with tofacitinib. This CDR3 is CASGPDREYEQYF. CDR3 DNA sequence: TGTGCCAGCGGCCCGGACAGGGAATACGAGCAGTACTTC.